A selection of T cell receptor beta chains follows, all from one sample in a study of blood T cells in healthy people across ages. One entry per CDR3 protein results from TCRdb running MiXCR on the 5' RACE reads. The sample records some 1.4 million distinct CDR3 sequences, about 40% being singletons. Sequencing was carried out using blood. Receptor source: a woman aged 18-29 years in good health. Each CDR3 is given with its conserved first and last residue. D genes are given only for firm matches. The listing skips clone size in some rows; elsewhere it reads once, few, many or a size class.

D	V	size	J	DNA	CDR3
TRBD2	TRBV10-3	-	TRBJ2-7	TGTGCCAGTTCCTTCGGGAGGGACAATGAGCAGTACTTC	CASSFGRDNEQYF
-	TRBV20-1	-	TRBJ2-1	TGCAGTGTCCCACGCACCCTACTTTTGTCGGTGGGAGAGCAGTTCTTC	CSVPRTLLLSVGEQFF
-	TRBV6-5	-	TRBJ1-2	TGTGCCAGCAGGCCTCAAGGGATGGGCTACACCTTC	CASRPQGMGYTF
TRBD1	TRBV20-1	-	TRBJ2-7	TGCAGTGCAGCGGGACAGGGGGGCTCCTACGAGGAGTACTTC	CSAAGQGGSYEEYF
TRBD1	TRBV27	-	TRBJ1-5	TGTGCCAGCAGAGAAGCAGGGGGAAGGCAGCCCCAGCATTTT	CASREAGGRQPQHF
-	TRBV18	-	TRBJ2-7	TGTGCCAGCTCACCGCTGGGCATTTCGGGGTACGAGCAGTACTTC	CASSPLGISGYEQYF
-	TRBV2	once	TRBJ1-5	TGTGCCAGCAGTGTTTCATATAGCAATCAGCCCCAGCATTTT	CASSVSYSNQPQHF
TRBD1	TRBV28	few	TRBJ1-2	TGTGCCAGCAGGGATCCAGGGGGGCTAAGCTATGGCTACACCTTC	CASRDPGGLSYGYTF
-	TRBV4-1	-	TRBJ2-3	TGCGCCAGCGGTGTAGAACGGGGGACCACAGATACGCAGTATTTT	CASGVERGTTDTQYF
-	TRBV9	-	TRBJ1-2	TGTGCCAGCAGCGTAGAGGCAGACACCTTTAACTATGGCTACACCTTC	CASSVEADTFNYGYTF
-	TRBV20-1	-	TRBJ1-1	TGCAGTGCCACCGGAGGACCCTCGGCCGCTGAAGCTTTCTTT	CSATGGPSAAEAFF
TRBD1	TRBV29-1	-	TRBJ2-5	TGCAGCGAGCTGCCCCGGGACAGGGGGCTGGAAGAGACCCAGTACTTC	CSELPRDRGLEETQYF
-	TRBV7-3	once	TRBJ2-1	TGTGCCAGCAGCTTGTCGACAAGCGCCTACAATGAGCAGTTCTTC	CASSLSTSAYNEQFF
-	TRBV5-1	-	TRBJ1-1	TGCGCCAGCAGCTCCCGCGCCGATAACACTGAAGCTTTCTTT	CASSSRADNTEAFF
TRBD1	TRBV28	-	TRBJ2-5	TGTGCCAGCAGTTTGGCAGGGGGCTTGTACCAAGAGACCCAGTACTTC	CASSLAGGLYQETQYF
TRBD2	TRBV6-4	-	TRBJ2-3	TGTGCCAGCAGTGAACGCCCGGGACTAGCGGGGGAGTTAGATACGCAGTATTTT	CASSERPGLAGELDTQYF